The 26 T cell receptor beta chains reported below all come from one sample, sequenced in a study of blood T cells in healthy people across ages. The use of a sample-barcoded 5' primer and a J-beta primer mix characterized a second PCR of roughly 6 to 12 cycles. A single record per CDR3 protein comes from TCRdb applying MiXCR to the 5' RACE reads. This table has around 500,000 distinct CDR3 sequences, around 27% appearing once. These same data were also listed under a study on T cells of mothers and their children.

Sequences were obtained from blood. Receptors originate from a boy between 2 and 10 years old in good health.

The rearrangement links TRBV27 to TRBJ2-7; a weak D match, TRBD1 (7 bases). This CDR3 has 14 amino acids. V gave up 7 bases and J gave up 2 bases, with 15 bases separating them. Per germline, CDR1 MNHEY and CDR2 SMNVEV (reference sequence). The DNA of the CDR3 is TGTGCCAGCAACCCGGGGGACAGTCCCTACGAGCAGTACTTC. Protein sequence: CASNPGDSPYEQYF.

V gene TRBV20-1 combines with J gene TRBJ2-5; 11 bases line up with TRBD2. Looked up from germline, CDR1 is DFQATT and CDR2 is SNEGSKA (reference sequence). With V trimmed by 3 bases and J by 4 bases, 1 base remained unmatched. The CDR3 spans 13 residues. CDR3 protein: CSARLAGGETQYF. CDR3 nucleotides: TGCAGTGCTAGGCTAGCGGGAGGAGAGACCCAGTACTTC.

This clonotype was seen only a few times. The genes are TRBV7-9 and TRBJ2-7, with unresolved D. Per germline, CDR1 SEHNR and CDR2 FQNEAQ (reference sequence). V was trimmed by 7 bases and J by 4 bases, leaving 5 bases between them. The CDR3 runs 10 residues. The CDR3 bases are TGTGCCAGCACCGAGTACGAGCAGTACTTC. This translates into CASTEYEQYF. Full variable domain (rest looked up from reference TRBV7-9 and TRBJ2-7): DTGVSQNPRHKITKRGQNVTFRCDPISEHNRLYWYRQTLGQGPEFLTYFQNEAQLEKSRLLSDRFSAERPKGSFSTLEIQRTEQGDSAMYLCASTEYEQYFGPGTRLTVT.

This clonotype came up a few times. The chain links TRBV5-1 to TRBJ1-4; D is uncertain. Trimming removed 0 bases at V and 2 bases at J, with 5 bases between. This CDR3 spans 14 amino acids. In germline, CDR1 is SGHRS, CDR2 YFSETQ. CDR3 sequence: CASSLAGTNEKLFF. DNA for the CDR3: TGCGCCAGCAGCTTGGCTGGGACTAATGAAAAACTGTTTTTT.

This clonotype was picked up a small number of times. The chain employs TRBV12-3 or TRBV12-4 and TRBJ1-3, with D possibly being TRBD1 (5 bases). The CDR3 length is 16 residues. Trimming took 5 bases from V and 2 from J, leaving 16 bases between them. The CDR3 nucleotides are TGTGCCAGCAGTAAGGGGTCGGAACCAACTGGAAACACCATATATTTT. This encodes CASSKGSEPTGNTIYF.

J is TRBJ1-1 and V is TRBV18; D is possibly TRBD1 (5 bases). The ends were cut back, 3 bases at V and 12 bases at J, with 23 bases in the middle. Germline V lookup: CDR1 KGHSH, CDR2 LQKENI. This CDR3 has 15 amino acids. Here the CDR3 reads CASSPGVLGQEETFF. CDR3 bases: TGTGCCAGCTCACCCGGGGTGTTGGGGCAGGAGGAAACTTTCTTT.

The chain links TRBV27 to TRBJ1-5; 7 bases are shared with TRBD1. The CDR3 is 16 residues long. CDR1 MNHEY and CDR2 SMNVEV come from the germline V gene (reference sequence). V lost 5 bases, J lost 2 bases, and 9 bases stayed unmatched. CDR3 sequence (DNA): TGTGCCAGCAGTCCGCAGACAGGGCTGGGCAATCAGCCCCAGCATTTT. It yields the protein CASSPQTGLGNQPQHF.

This sequence joins TRBV15 and TRBJ2-1; 10 bases are shared with TRBD1. The closer fit of TRBJ2-7 to the DNA end suggests the J call may be wrong. The CDR3 has 17 amino acids. The germline CDR1 and CDR2 sequences are LNHNV and YYDKDF (reference sequence). CDR3 DNA sequence: TGTGCCACCAGCAGAGGTCCGGGACAGGGGAGCACCTACGAGCAGTACTTC. It yields the protein CATSRGPGQGSTYEQYF.

This clonotype appeared a few times. The rearrangement joins TRBV4-2 to TRBJ2-3; D remains ambiguous. Germline CDR1 LGHNA, CDR2 YNFKEQ. This CDR3 is built from 13 residues. The V gene lost 4 bases and the J gene lost 9 bases, with 14 bases spanning the gap. The CDR3 loop is CASSLIPTGTQYF. CDR3 DNA: TGTGCCAGCAGCCTCATCCCGACTGGCACGCAGTATTTT.

This clonotype came up a few times. The chain recombines TRBV11-2 with TRBJ2-7; D call uncertain. Germline CDR1 is SGHAT and CDR2 is FQNNGV. Trimming took off 7 bases at V and 6 bases at J, with 19 bases between the two ends. The CDR3 has 14 amino acids. The CDR3 is CASTLLGLTGEQYF. Written as DNA, the CDR3 is TGTGCCAGCACCTTGCTGGGCCTCACGGGCGAGCAGTACTTC.

This chain joins TRBV7-9 and TRBJ2-6, with TRBD1 as a possible D gene (6 bases). Germline CDR1 is SEHNR and CDR2 is FQNEAQ (reference sequence). The CDR3 has 17 residues. V was pared by 0 bases and J by 4 bases, with 13 bases between. The CDR3 sequence: CASSLAAAGEGANVLTF. The CDR3 DNA reads as TGTGCCAGCAGCTTAGCGGCGGCAGGGGAAGGGGCCAACGTCCTGACTTTC.

The chain recombines TRBV9 with TRBJ2-7, with 10 bases lining up with TRBD2. Losses at the gene ends were 4 bases for V and 4 bases for J; bases not matched to a gene: 14. Germline V gene lookup returns CDR1 SGDLS and CDR2 YYNGEE. The CDR3 length is 17 residues. CDR3 loop: CASSSPPTSGWLYEQYF. The CDR3 nucleotides read TGTGCCAGCAGCTCACCCCCGACTAGCGGGTGGTTATACGAGCAGTACTTC.

The chain joins TRBV28 to TRBJ2-2; possibly TRBD2 for D (6 bases). Germline CDR1 and CDR2: MDHEN and SYDVKM. Between the trimmed V and J ends, which lost 3 bases and 5 bases, there was a span of 13 bases. The CDR3 consists of 15 residues. The CDR3, as DNA: TGTGCCAGCAGTTTCGGAGGGTCTTGGACCGGGGAGCTGTTTTTT. Amino acid sequence: CASSFGGSWTGELFF.

Only a few counts were recorded for this clonotype. CDR3 amino acids: CASSENGEKLFF. As DNA, the CDR3 is TGTGCCAGCAGTGAAAACGGCGAAAAACTGTTTTTT. V gene TRBV25-1 combines with J gene TRBJ1-4; D is ambiguous. The germline CDR1 and CDR2 sequences are MGHDK and SYGVNS. The CDR3 consists of 12 residues. Trimming removed 2 bases from V and 8 bases from J, with 6 bases in between.

This sequence joins TRBV7-3 and TRBJ2-7; TRBD2 matches 10 bases. V gave up 5 bases and J gave up 7 bases; unmatched junction bases: 5. Germline V gene sequence: CDR1 SGHTA, CDR2 FQGTGA. The CDR3 spans 13 residues. CDR3: CASSLGTSDEQYF. Written as DNA, the CDR3 is TGTGCCAGCAGCCTAGGGACTAGCGATGAGCAGTACTTC. Supplemented by reference TRBV7-3 and TRBJ2-7, the full variable domain reads GAGVSQTPSNKVTEKGKYVELRCDPISGHTALYWYRQSLGQGPEFLIYFQGTGAADDSGLPNDRFFAVRPEGSVSTLKIQRTERGDSAVYLCASSLGTSDEQYFGPGTRLTVT.

The J gene is TRBJ2-1, the V gene TRBV5-1, with no clear D. The V gene lost 2 bases and the J gene lost 0 bases, with 9 bases spanning the gap. The CDR3 consists of 15 residues. Germline V lookup: CDR1 SGHRS, CDR2 YFSETQ. CDR3 region: CASSLFLSSYNEQFF. In DNA, the CDR3 is TGCGCCAGCAGCTTATTCCTTAGCTCCTACAATGAGCAGTTCTTC.

The chain joins TRBV6-6 to TRBJ2-5, with a weak D call TRBD2 (5 bases). CDR1 and CDR2 from the germline V gene are MNHNY and SVGAGI (reference sequence). The V gene lost 2 bases and the J gene lost 8 bases, with 9 bases spanning the gap. The CDR3 covers 12 residues. CDR3 nucleotide sequence: TGTGCCAGCAGTTACCGGGAAGGTACCCAGTACTTC. Translation: CASSYREGTQYF.

V and J are TRBV20-1 and TRBJ2-2, with D tentatively TRBD1 (5 bases). The CDR3 is 14 residues long. V dropped 4 bases and J dropped 0 bases, with 9 bases sitting between them. The germline gives CDR1 DFQATT, CDR2 SNEGSKA (reference sequence). The CDR3 bases are TGCAGTGCTACTCTAGGGGCGAACACCGGGGAGCTGTTTTTT. Translation gives CSATLGANTGELFF.

This clonotype was observed at least ten times. The chain combines TRBV7-6 with TRBJ2-7, with D maybe TRBD2 (5 bases). Germline CDR1 SGHVS, CDR2 FNYEAQ. The ends were cut back, 0 bases at V and 2 bases at J, with 8 bases in the middle. This CDR3 has 14 amino acids. CDR3 nucleotides: TGTGCCAGCAGCTTAGCGGACTCGCCCTACGAGCAGTACTTC. Translation gives CASSLADSPYEQYF.

This clonotype appeared a few times. The chain has TRBV10-3 and TRBJ2-5; D might be TRBD1 or TRBD2, each matching 5 bases. Trimming pared 5 bases from V and 1 base from J, leaving 14 bases between. The CDR3 has 15 amino acids. The V gene's germline CDR1 is ENHRY and CDR2 SYGVKD. CDR3 bases: TGTGCCATCAGTCCGCGGACTGGGGGCCAAGAGACCCAGTACTTC. Protein: CAISPRTGGQETQYF.

This sequence joins TRBV29-1 and TRBJ2-3; D is undetermined. CDR1 and CDR2 (germline): SQVTM, ANQGSEA. V lost 6 bases, J lost 4 bases, and 11 bases lay in between. This CDR3 is built from 12 residues. CDR3 region: CSVVDESDTQYF. The CDR3 DNA reads as TGCAGCGTCGTGGACGAGTCAGATACGCAGTATTTT.

The sample holds a few counts of this clonotype. The rearrangement joins TRBV3-1 to TRBJ2-5, with 8 nucleotides matching TRBD1. With the DNA end fitting TRBJ2-7 better, the J assignment may be wrong. The CDR3 consists of 16 residues. Germline CDR1 reads LGHDT; CDR2 reads YNNKEL (reference sequence). CDR3 loop: CASSQVQGATPYEQYF. The DNA for the CDR3 is TGTGCCAGCAGCCAAGTCCAGGGGGCAACTCCCTACGAGCAGTACTTC.

The rearrangement uses TRBV29-1 and TRBJ2-5; TRBD1 agrees at 8 bases. CDR3 length equals 12 residues. J lost 7 bases, V lost 3 bases, and 4 bases had no gene match. Germline assignment: CDR1 SQVTM and CDR2 ANQGSEA. CDR3 in DNA: TGCAGCGTTGACGAGACAGGGGCGACCCAGTACTTC. It codes for CSVDETGATQYF.

V and J are TRBV2 and TRBJ2-5, with 9 nucleotides matching TRBD2. The CDR3 consists of 12 residues. With V trimmed by 8 bases and J by 5 bases, 3 bases remained unmatched. Per germline, CDR1 SNHLY and CDR2 FYNNEI. CDR3 protein: CASSGLAETQYF. As DNA, the CDR3 is TGTGCCAGCTCCGGACTAGCGGAGACCCAGTACTTC.

This clonotype has just a few counts. V gene TRBV6-6 combines with J gene TRBJ2-5; D is uncertain. Germline V lookup: CDR1 MNHNY, CDR2 SVGAGI (reference sequence). This CDR3 is built from 14 residues. V was cut by 10 bases and J by 4 bases, with 19 bases left in between. In nucleotides, the CDR3 is TGTGCCACACGAACATCCAACCCTCCAGAGACCCAGTACTTC. It translates to CATRTSNPPETQYF.

The chain recombines TRBV9 with TRBJ2-7; D gene ambiguous. The CDR3 has 15 amino acids. Germline values: CDR1 SGDLS, CDR2 YYNGEE. The V gene lost 1 base and the J gene lost 5 bases, with 16 bases spanning the gap. The DNA for the CDR3 is TGTGCCAGCAGCGTACGTGGATTAGGGTTCGACGAGCAGTACTTC. This codes for CASSVRGLGFDEQYF.